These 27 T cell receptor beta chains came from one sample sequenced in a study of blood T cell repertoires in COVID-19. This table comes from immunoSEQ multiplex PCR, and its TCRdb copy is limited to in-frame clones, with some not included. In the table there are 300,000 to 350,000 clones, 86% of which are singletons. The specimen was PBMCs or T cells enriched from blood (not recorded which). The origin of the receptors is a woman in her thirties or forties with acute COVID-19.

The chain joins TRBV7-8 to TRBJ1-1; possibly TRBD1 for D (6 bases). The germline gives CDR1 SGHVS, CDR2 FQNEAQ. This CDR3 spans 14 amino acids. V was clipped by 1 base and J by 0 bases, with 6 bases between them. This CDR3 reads CASSLGTVNTEAFF. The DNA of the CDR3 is TGTGCCAGCAGCTTAGGGACAGTGAACACTGAAGCTTTCTTT.

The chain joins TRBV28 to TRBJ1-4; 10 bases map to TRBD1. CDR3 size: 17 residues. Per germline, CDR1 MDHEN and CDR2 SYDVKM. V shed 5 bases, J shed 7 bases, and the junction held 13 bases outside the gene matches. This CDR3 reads CASSAGTGVFRGEKLFF. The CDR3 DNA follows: TGTGCCAGCAGTGCCGGGACAGGGGTGTTTCGCGGTGAAAAACTGTTTTTT.

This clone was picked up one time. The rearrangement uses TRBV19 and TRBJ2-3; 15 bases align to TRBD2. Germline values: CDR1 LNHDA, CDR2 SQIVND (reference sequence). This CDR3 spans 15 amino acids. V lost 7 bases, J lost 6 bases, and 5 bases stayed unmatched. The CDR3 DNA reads TGTGCCAGTAACCAGGGGACTAGCGGGAGGGATACGCAGTATTTT. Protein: CASNQGTSGRDTQYF.

CDR3 in DNA: TGTGCCATCAGCACACCGGGACACCAATCTGGGGCCAACGTCCTGACTTTC. Translation: CAISTPGHQSGANVLTF. The J gene is TRBJ2-6, the V gene TRBV10-3; D perhaps matches TRBD1 (6 bases). Trimming pared 6 bases from V and 1 base from J, leaving 16 bases between. The CDR3 loop spans 17 amino acids. Looked up from germline, CDR1 is ENHRY and CDR2 is SYGVKD.

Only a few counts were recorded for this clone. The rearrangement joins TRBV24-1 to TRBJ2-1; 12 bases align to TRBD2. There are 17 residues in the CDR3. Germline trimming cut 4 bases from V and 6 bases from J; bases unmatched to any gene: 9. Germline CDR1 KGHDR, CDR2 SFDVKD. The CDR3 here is CATSDQRLAGAVNEQFF. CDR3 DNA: TGTGCCACCAGTGACCAGCGACTAGCGGGAGCGGTCAATGAGCAGTTCTTC.

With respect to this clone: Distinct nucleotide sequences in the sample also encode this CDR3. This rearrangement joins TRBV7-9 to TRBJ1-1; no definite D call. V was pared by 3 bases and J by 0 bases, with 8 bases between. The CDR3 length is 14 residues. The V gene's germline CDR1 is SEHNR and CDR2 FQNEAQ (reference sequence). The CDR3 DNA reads TGTGCCAGCAGCTTGTCCAGGTTGAACACTGAAGCTTTCTTT. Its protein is CASSLSRLNTEAFF.

The CDR3 is CASSLLLGQSTGELFF. Written as DNA, the CDR3 is TGTGCCAGCAGCTTACTACTGGGACAGAGCACCGGGGAGCTGTTTTTT. The chain uses TRBV11-1 and TRBJ2-2, with 7 positions matching TRBD1. CDR1 is SGHAT and CDR2 is FQDESV in the germline V gene (reference sequence). The CDR3 runs to 16 residues. Unmatched junction bases numbered 7, after V lost 2 bases and J lost 4 bases.

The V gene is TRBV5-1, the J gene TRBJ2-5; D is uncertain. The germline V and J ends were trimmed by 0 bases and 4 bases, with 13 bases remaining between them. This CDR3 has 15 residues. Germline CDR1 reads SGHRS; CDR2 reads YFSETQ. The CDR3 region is CASSLEVSLRETQYF. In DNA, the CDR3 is TGCGCCAGCAGCTTGGAAGTTAGTTTGAGAGAGACCCAGTACTTC.

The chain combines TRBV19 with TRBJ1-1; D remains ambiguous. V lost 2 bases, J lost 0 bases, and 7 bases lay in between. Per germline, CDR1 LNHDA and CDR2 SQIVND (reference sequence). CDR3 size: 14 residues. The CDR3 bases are TGTGCCAGTAGTATAAGACACCTGAACACTGAAGCTTTCTTT. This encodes CASSIRHLNTEAFF.

The CDR3 region has the DNA TGTGCCAGCACCCCAGGGACTAGGAGGGATACGCAGTATTTT. The encoded protein is CASTPGTRRDTQYF. This chain links TRBV18 with TRBJ2-3; 8 nucleotides line up with TRBD2. The V segment lost 8 bases and the J segment 6 bases; nucleotides outside the gene matches: 10. The CDR3 runs 14 residues. CDR1 KGHSH and CDR2 LQKENI come from the germline V gene.

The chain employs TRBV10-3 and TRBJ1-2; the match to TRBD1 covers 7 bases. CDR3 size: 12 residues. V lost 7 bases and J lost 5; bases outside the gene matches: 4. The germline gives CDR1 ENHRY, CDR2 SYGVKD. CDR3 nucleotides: TGTGCCATCACCACGGGACAGTATGGCTACACCTTC. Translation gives CAITTGQYGYTF.

Written as DNA, the CDR3 is TGTGCCAGCAGTTTACGGGGGAGAGGCAATGAGCAGTTCTTC. It is translated as CASSLRGRGNEQFF. The rearrangement uses TRBV28 and TRBJ2-1; TRBD2 might be the D (6 bases). Deletions cut 2 bases from V and 6 bases from J, with 11 bases between. Germline CDR1 is MDHEN and CDR2 is SYDVKM. The CDR3 covers 14 residues.

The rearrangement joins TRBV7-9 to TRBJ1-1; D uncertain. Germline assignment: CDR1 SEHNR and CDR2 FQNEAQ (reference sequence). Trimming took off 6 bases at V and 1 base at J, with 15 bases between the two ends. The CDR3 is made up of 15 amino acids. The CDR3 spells CASRHIGGQNTEAFF. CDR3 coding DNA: TGTGCCAGCAGACACATCGGAGGGCAGAACACTGAAGCTTTCTTT.

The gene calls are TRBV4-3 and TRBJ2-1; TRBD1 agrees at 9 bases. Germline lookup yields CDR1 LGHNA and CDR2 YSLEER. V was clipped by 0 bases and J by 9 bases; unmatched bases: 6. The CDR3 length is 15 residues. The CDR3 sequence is CASSQEQGARGEQFF. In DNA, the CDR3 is TGCGCCAGCAGCCAAGAACAGGGGGCCCGGGGTGAGCAGTTCTTC.

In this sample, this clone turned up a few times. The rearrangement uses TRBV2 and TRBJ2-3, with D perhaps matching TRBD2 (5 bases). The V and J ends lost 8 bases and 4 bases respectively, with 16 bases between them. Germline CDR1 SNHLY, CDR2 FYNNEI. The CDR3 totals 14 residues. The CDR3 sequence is CASGDPSGSDTQYF. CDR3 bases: TGTGCCAGCGGAGACCCCTCGGGGTCAGATACGCAGTATTTT.

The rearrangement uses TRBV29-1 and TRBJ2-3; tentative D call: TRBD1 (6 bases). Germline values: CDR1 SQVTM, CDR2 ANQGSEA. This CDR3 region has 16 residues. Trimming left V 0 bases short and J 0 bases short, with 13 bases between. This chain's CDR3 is CSVEEGLRGSTDTQYF. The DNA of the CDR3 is TGCAGCGTTGAAGAGGGTTTGAGGGGGAGCACAGATACGCAGTATTTT.

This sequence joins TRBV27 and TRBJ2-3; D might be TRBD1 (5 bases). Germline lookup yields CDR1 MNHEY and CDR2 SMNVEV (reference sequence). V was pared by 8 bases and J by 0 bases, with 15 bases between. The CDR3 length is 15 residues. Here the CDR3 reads CASASRTPSTDTQYF. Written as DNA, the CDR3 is TGTGCCAGCGCCTCCCGGACACCTAGCACAGATACGCAGTATTTT.

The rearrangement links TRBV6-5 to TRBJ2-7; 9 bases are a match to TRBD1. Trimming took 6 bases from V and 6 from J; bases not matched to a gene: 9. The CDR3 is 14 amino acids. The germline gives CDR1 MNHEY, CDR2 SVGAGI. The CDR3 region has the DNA TGTGCCAGCAGCACCCGGGACAGGGTTTCCGAGCAGTACTTC. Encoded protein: CASSTRDRVSEQYF.

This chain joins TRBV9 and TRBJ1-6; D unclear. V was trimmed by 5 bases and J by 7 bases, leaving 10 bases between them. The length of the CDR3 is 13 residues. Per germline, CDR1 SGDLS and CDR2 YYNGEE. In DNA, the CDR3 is TGTGCCAGCAGTGAGGGCTGGAATTCACCCCTCCACTTT. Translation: CASSEGWNSPLHF.

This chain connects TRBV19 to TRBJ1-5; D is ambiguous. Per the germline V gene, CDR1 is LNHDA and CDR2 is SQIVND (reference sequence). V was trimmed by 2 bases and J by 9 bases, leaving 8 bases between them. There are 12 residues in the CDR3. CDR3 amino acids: CASSIISRPQHF. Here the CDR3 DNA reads TGTGCCAGTAGTATAATCTCTAGGCCCCAGCATTTT.

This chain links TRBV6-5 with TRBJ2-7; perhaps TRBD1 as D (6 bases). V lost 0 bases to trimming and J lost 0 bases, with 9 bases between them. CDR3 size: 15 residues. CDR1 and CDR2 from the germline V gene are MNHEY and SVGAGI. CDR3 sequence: CASSYSAGDSYEQYF. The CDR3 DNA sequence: TGTGCCAGCAGTTACTCGGCAGGGGACTCCTACGAGCAGTACTTC.

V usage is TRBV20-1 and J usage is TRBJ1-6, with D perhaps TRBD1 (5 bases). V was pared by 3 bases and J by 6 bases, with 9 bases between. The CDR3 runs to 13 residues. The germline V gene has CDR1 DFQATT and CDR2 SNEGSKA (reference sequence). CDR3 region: CSASPDSNSPLHF. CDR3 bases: TGCAGTGCTAGTCCCGACAGTAATTCACCCCTCCACTTT.

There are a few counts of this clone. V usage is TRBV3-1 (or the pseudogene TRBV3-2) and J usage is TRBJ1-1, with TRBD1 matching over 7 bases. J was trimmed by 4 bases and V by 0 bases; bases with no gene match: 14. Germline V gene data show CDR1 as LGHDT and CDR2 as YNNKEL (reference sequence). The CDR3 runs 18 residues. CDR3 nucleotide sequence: TGTGCCAGCAGCCAAGAATTGTCGCCCAGGGGGAACTTCACTGAAGCTTTCTTT. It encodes CASSQELSPRGNFTEAFF.

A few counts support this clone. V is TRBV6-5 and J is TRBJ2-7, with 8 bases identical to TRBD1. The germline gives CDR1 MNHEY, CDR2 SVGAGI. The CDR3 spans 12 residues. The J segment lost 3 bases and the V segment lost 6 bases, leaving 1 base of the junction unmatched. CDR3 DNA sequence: TGTGCCAGCAGAACAGGGGGCTACGAGCAGTACTTC. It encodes CASRTGGYEQYF.

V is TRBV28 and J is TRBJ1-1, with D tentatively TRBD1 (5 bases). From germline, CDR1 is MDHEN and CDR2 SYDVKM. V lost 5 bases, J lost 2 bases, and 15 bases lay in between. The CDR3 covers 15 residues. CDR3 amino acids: CASSPEEGYNTEAFF. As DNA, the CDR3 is TGTGCCAGCAGTCCCGAGGAGGGGTATAACACTGAAGCTTTCTTT. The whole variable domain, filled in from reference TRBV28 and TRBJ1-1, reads DVKVTQSSRYLVKRTGEKVFLECVQDMDHENMFWYRQDPGLGLRLIYFSYDVKMKEKGDIPEGYSVSREKKERFSLILESASTNQTSMYLCASSPEEGYNTEAFFGQGTRLTVV.

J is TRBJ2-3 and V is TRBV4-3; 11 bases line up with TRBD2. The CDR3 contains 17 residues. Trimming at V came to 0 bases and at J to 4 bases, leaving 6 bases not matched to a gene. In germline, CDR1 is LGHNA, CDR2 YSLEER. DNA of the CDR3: TGCGCCAGCAGCCAAGATGCTAGCGGGGGGAGGTCAGATACGCAGTATTTT. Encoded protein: CASSQDASGGRSDTQYF.

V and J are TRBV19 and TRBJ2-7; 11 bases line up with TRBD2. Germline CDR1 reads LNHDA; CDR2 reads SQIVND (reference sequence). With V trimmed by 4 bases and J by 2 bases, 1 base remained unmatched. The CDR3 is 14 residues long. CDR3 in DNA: TGTGCCAGTAGTACTAGCGGGAGGCCCTACGAGCAGTACTTC. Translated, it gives CASSTSGRPYEQYF.